This section outlines one TCR beta chain sequence together with its context. TCRdb keeps only in-frame clones here, not all; method: immunoSEQ multiplex PCR. The table lists 120,000 or so clones, roughly 90% of them singletons. This entry belongs to a study of T cell responses to AZD1222 COVID-19 vaccine. The input for sequencing was peripheral blood, taken on day 0 of AZD1222 vaccination. This receptor was identified in an adult in good health.

The CDR3 here is CASKLSGQGSFYEQYF. The DNA for the CDR3 is TGTGCCAGCAAACTTTCTGGACAGGGTTCATTCTACGAGCAGTACTTC. This chain links TRBV27 with TRBJ2-7, with 8 bases that match TRBD1. The CDR3 is 16 amino acids. CDR1 and CDR2 from the germline V gene are MNHEY and SMNVEV (reference sequence). V was clipped by 7 bases and J by 3 bases; unmatched bases: 14.